A single sample gave rise to the 22 T cell receptor beta chains below, sequenced in a study of blood T cell repertoires in COVID-19. Using immunoSEQ multiplex PCR, the repertoire was profiled, and TCRdb retains in-frame clones only, with some absent. The sample lists hundreds of thousands of clones; more than 70% were seen once. The sample taken for sequencing was peripheral blood. These receptor sequences come from a woman in her 30s who had recovered from COVID-19.

The rearrangement links TRBV19 to TRBJ2-7; a weak D match, TRBD1 (5 bases). CDR3 length: 16 residues. Germline CDR1 is LNHDA and CDR2 is SQIVND (reference sequence). V was pared by 3 bases and J by 5 bases, with 20 bases between. The CDR3 sequence: CASSIIPSTEHHEQYF. For the CDR3, the DNA is TGTGCCAGTAGTATTATCCCGTCGACAGAGCACCACGAGCAGTACTTC. Supplemented by reference TRBV19 and TRBJ2-7, the full variable domain reads DGGITQSPKYLFRKEGQNVTLSCEQNLNHDAMYWYRQDPGQGLRLIYYSQIVNDFQKGDIAEGYSVSREKKESFPLTVTSAQKNPTAFYLCASSIIPSTEHHEQYFGPGTRLTVT.

This clone is a singleton in its sample. The V and J genes are TRBV5-1 and TRBJ2-5; 7 positions agree with TRBD2. This CDR3 comprises 14 residues. Germline V gives CDR1 SGHRS, CDR2 YFSETQ. The V and J ends lost 4 bases and 5 bases, in that order; junction bases with no gene match: 8. DNA for the CDR3: TGCGCCAGCAGCCCACGGGGGGATCTCGAGACCCAGTACTTC. Amino acid sequence: CASSPRGDLETQYF.

V and J are TRBV5-5 and TRBJ2-5; 7 bases fit TRBD1. The V gene's germline CDR1 is SGHKS and CDR2 YYEKEE (reference sequence). This CDR3 is 15 amino acids long. The trim removed 2 bases at V and 0 bases at J, leaving 4 bases unmatched. CDR3 DNA: TGTGCCAGCAGCTTCGAGGGGGCGTACCAAGAGACCCAGTACTTC. Translation gives CASSFEGAYQETQYF.

The V and J genes are TRBV5-1 and TRBJ2-5; 10 bases are shared with TRBD2. In germline, CDR1 is SGHRS, CDR2 YFSETQ. V lost 3 bases and J lost 1; bases outside the gene matches: 9. The CDR3 totals 17 residues. DNA of the CDR3: TGCGCCAGCAGCTCCACGATTAGCGGGGGGTCCCAAGAGACCCAGTACTTC. Its protein product is CASSSTISGGSQETQYF.

This clone turned up a few times. Other nucleotide sequences in the sample specify the same CDR3. The V gene is TRBV28, the J gene TRBJ2-7; TRBD1 agrees at 9 bases. The V segment lost 5 bases and the J segment 4 bases; nucleotides outside the gene matches: 3. The CDR3 contains 13 residues. Looked up from germline, CDR1 is MDHEN and CDR2 is SYDVKM. CDR3 bases: TGTGCCAGCAGTCCAGACAGGGGGTACGAGCAGTACTTC. Encoded protein: CASSPDRGYEQYF.

The gene calls are TRBV2 and TRBJ2-1, with D uncertain. This CDR3 has 13 amino acids. Trimming left V 4 bases short and J 2 bases short, with 6 bases between. Germline V lookup: CDR1 SNHLY, CDR2 FYNNEI. The CDR3 DNA reads as TGTGCCAGCAGTGGGGCAACCTACAATGAGCAGTTCTTC. This translates into CASSGATYNEQFF.

V is TRBV14 and J is TRBJ1-2, with TRBD1 as a possible D gene (6 bases). CDR1 is SGHDN and CDR2 is FVKESK in the germline V gene. V was shortened by 1 base and J by 6 bases, with 12 bases between the two germline ends. The CDR3 sequence is 14 residues long. The CDR3 DNA sequence: TGTGCCAGCAGCCAAGTCTCGACAGGCCATGGCTACACCTTC. It encodes CASSQVSTGHGYTF.

V is TRBV25-1 and J is TRBJ1-1; 9 nucleotides match TRBD1. Losses at the gene ends were 3 bases for V and 3 bases for J; bases not matched to a gene: 8. This CDR3 spans 16 amino acids. The germline gives CDR1 MGHDK, CDR2 SYGVNS. The CDR3 is CASSDLTGGKDTEAFF. The DNA for the CDR3 is TGTGCCAGCAGTGACTTAACAGGGGGCAAGGACACTGAAGCTTTCTTT. Full variable domain (missing parts from reference TRBV25-1 and TRBJ1-1): EADIYQTPRYLVIGTGKKITLECSQTMGHDKMYWYQQDPGMELHLIHYSYGVNSTEKGDLSSESTVSRIRTEHFPLTLESARPSHTSQYLCASSDLTGGKDTEAFFGQGTRLTVV.

The V call is TRBV23-1, the J call TRBJ1-6; D uncertain. TRBV23-1 is an ORF, with its function uncertain. The CDR3 totals 15 residues. With 3 bases removed from V and 9 bases from J, the gap between germline ends came to 15 bases. CDR3 coding DNA: TGCGCCAGCAGTCATTCGATGGAGTCAAGTTCACCCCTCCACTTT. Its protein is CASSHSMESSSPLHF.

This chain links TRBV10-3 with TRBJ2-5; 11 bases map to TRBD1. J gave up 4 bases and V 0 bases, and 7 bases lay outside the gene matches. This CDR3 is 17 amino acids long. CDR1 is ENHRY, CDR2 SYGVKD, per germline. The CDR3: CAISESGQGARGETQYF. The CDR3 coding sequence is TGTGCCATCAGTGAGTCTGGACAGGGGGCGCGTGGAGAGACCCAGTACTTC.

The V gene is TRBV10-3, the J gene TRBJ2-5, with D possibly being TRBD1 (5 bases). The V end lost 6 bases, the J end lost 2 bases, and 13 bases lay between the germline ends. CDR3 size: 14 residues. CDR1 and CDR2 from the germline V gene are ENHRY and SYGVKD. The CDR3 nucleotides read TGTGCCATCAGAGACAGCATCCTACAAGAGACCCAGTACTTC. This codes for CAIRDSILQETQYF.

V usage is TRBV2 and J usage is TRBJ2-1, with 7 bases identical to TRBD1. Germline loops: CDR1 SNHLY, CDR2 FYNNEI. V lost 6 bases and J lost 4; bases outside the gene matches: 3. This CDR3 has 13 residues. The CDR3 reads CASRTGPYNEQFF. The CDR3 DNA reads as TGTGCCAGCAGGACAGGGCCATACAATGAGCAGTTCTTC. Drawing the rest from reference TRBV2 and TRBJ2-1, the complete variable domain is EPEVTQTPSHQVTQMGQEVILRCVPISNHLYFYWYRQILGQKVEFLVSFYNNEISEKSEIFDDQFSVERPDGSNFTLKIRSTKLEDSAMYFCASRTGPYNEQFFGPGTRLTVL.

This chain links TRBV18 with TRBJ1-1, with a tentative D call TRBD1 (6 bases). The CDR3 extends over 14 amino acids. Germline CDR1 KGHSH, CDR2 LQKENI. The ends were cut back, 5 bases at V and 0 bases at J, with 10 bases in the middle. CDR3: CASSYRTVNTEAFF. The CDR3 nucleotides read TGTGCCAGCTCATACAGGACAGTGAACACTGAAGCTTTCTTT.

This chain links TRBV24-1 with TRBJ2-2, with 12 positions matching TRBD1. Germline assignment: CDR1 KGHDR and CDR2 SFDVKD. V lost 0 bases, J lost 6 bases, and 4 bases stayed unmatched. The CDR3 is 17 amino acids. CDR3 DNA sequence: TGTGCCACCAGTGATTTGCCGGGACAGGGGGCGTCCGGGGAGCTGTTTTTT. This translates into CATSDLPGQGASGELFF.

The sample holds one count of this clone. The chain couples TRBV5-1 to TRBJ2-3, with D possibly TRBD1 on 6 matching bases. The germline gives CDR1 SGHRS, CDR2 YFSETQ. V lost 4 bases, J lost 5 bases, and 11 bases lay in between. The CDR3 has 13 amino acids. The CDR3 DNA is TGCGCCAGCAGCCTGACGGGACAAGATACGCAGTATTTT. Residues: CASSLTGQDTQYF.

This clone appeared once. The chain recombines TRBV19 with TRBJ1-1; 10 positions agree with TRBD1. The CDR3 is 14 amino acids. The germline gives CDR1 LNHDA, CDR2 SQIVND (reference sequence). The J segment lost 1 base and the V segment lost 8 bases, leaving 4 bases of the junction unmatched. The CDR3 sequence: CASGTGVPNTEAFF. As DNA, the CDR3 is TGTGCCAGTGGGACAGGGGTTCCGAACACTGAAGCTTTCTTT.

The chain employs TRBV5-8 and TRBJ2-4; a possible D gene is TRBD1 (5 bases). V gave up 1 base and J gave up 7 bases, with 15 bases separating them. The CDR3 has 15 residues. Germline V gene data show CDR1 as SGHTS and CDR2 as YDEGEE. This CDR3 reads CASSLQGHMVNIQYF. The CDR3 DNA reads as TGTGCCAGCAGCTTGCAGGGTCATATGGTTAACATTCAGTACTTC.

V is TRBV15 and J is TRBJ2-7; 16 bases align to TRBD2. The CDR3 spans 18 residues. Germline V CDR1 and CDR2: LNHNV, YYDKDF (reference sequence). V lost 0 bases, J lost 2 bases, and 4 bases stayed unmatched. The CDR3 DNA reads as TGTGCCACCAGCAGAGATCGTGGGACTAGCGGGGGGGCCTACGAGCAGTACTTC. It codes for CATSRDRGTSGGAYEQYF.

This clone is a singleton in its sample. The V call is TRBV28, the J call TRBJ1-1; a possible D gene is TRBD1 (6 bases). V was shortened by 9 bases and J by 7 bases, with 15 bases between the two germline ends. Germline V gene data show CDR1 as MDHEN and CDR2 as SYDVKM. CDR3 length: 12 amino acids. CDR3 sequence (DNA): TGTGCCAGTGAACAGGGCGGGAGTGAAGCTTTCTTT. This translates into CASEQGGSEAFF.

V gene TRBV5-1 combines with J gene TRBJ2-6; a weak D match, TRBD2 (6 bases). The CDR3 consists of 13 residues. The V gene lost 4 bases and the J gene lost 9 bases, with 11 bases spanning the gap. Germline lookup yields CDR1 SGHRS and CDR2 YFSETQ. The CDR3 nucleotides are TGCGCCAGCAGCGTCGGGACTCTCAACGTCCTGACTTTC. This codes for CASSVGTLNVLTF.

The CDR3 DNA follows: TGTGCCAGCAGCCAAGTCAGCGGCACAGATACGCAGTATTTT. Protein product: CASSQVSGTDTQYF. The chain couples TRBV3-1 (or the pseudogene TRBV3-2) to TRBJ2-3; D ambiguous. CDR1 and CDR2 (germline): LGHDT, YNNKEL (reference sequence). The CDR3 consists of 14 residues. Trimming cost V 1 base and J 1 base, with 6 bases left between them.

This rearrangement joins TRBV24-1 to TRBJ1-2; TRBD1 agrees at 8 bases. This CDR3 comprises 16 residues. Germline-derived CDR1 and CDR2 are KGHDR and SFDVKD. After removal of 4 bases from V and 4 bases from J, the junction contained 10 bases not matched to a gene. CDR3 residues: CATSETTGAKSYGYTF. CDR3 sequence (DNA): TGTGCCACCAGTGAGACGACAGGGGCGAAGTCCTATGGCTACACCTTC.